This T cell receptor beta chain was recorded in a study of blood T cell repertoires in COVID-19. Study as a whole: The samples span acute and convalescent COVID-19 from the United States, Italy and Spain. The cDNA or gDNA used as material had been derived from T cells, B-cell-depleted T cells, or PBMCs.

Study members were between 18 and 89 years old and lived in 24 US regions. Original analysis: The authors estimated nucleated cell counts from reference gene primer amplification. Libraries were prepared by immunoSEQ multiplex PCR; TCRdb keeps only in-frame clonotypes and omits some of them. That table furnishes V, J and clone size, whereas the DNA furnished D and trimming. This table holds 200,000 to 250,000 clones, 70% to 90% found once. The sample comprised PBMCs or T cells enriched from blood (not recorded which). The TCR was taken from a woman aged 40 to 49 with acute COVID-19.

CDR3 sequence: CASSWRASGELFF. The CDR3 region has the DNA TGCGCCAGCAGCTGGAGGGCGTCCGGGGAGCTGTTTTTT. This sequence joins TRBV5-1 and TRBJ2-2; D is perhaps TRBD2 (6 bases). The ends were cut back, 3 bases at V and 6 bases at J, with 9 bases in the middle. The germline gives CDR1 SGHRS, CDR2 YFSETQ. This CDR3 spans 13 amino acids. The variable domain in full, with the rest retrieved from reference TRBV5-1 and TRBJ2-2, is KAGVTQTPRYLIKTRGQQVTLSCSPISGHRSVSWYQQTPGQGLQFLFEYFSETQRNKGNFPGRFSGRQFSNSRSEMNVSTLELGDSALYLCASSWRASGELFFGEGSRLTVL.